This T cell receptor beta chain was found in a study of CD8 T cells in ankylosing spondylitis. Study-wide results and limits: Peripheral blood held disease-linked clones only at relatively low frequency, and these were CD8+.

As regards this clonotype: Its antigen is still unknown.

The germline V gene has CDR1 SGHDN and CDR2 FVKESK. The V and J ends lost 5 bases and 2 bases respectively, with 16 bases between them. The CDR3 has 15 amino acids. TCRdb independently ran MiXCR on the 5' RACE reads; one entry per CDR3 protein. The table records 130,000 to 150,000 distinct CDR3 sequences, approximately 9.2% of them present only once. The receptor was derived from a male donor with ankylosing spondylitis. The V call is TRBV14, the J call TRBJ2-7, with D maybe TRBD1 (6 bases). What was sequenced was synovial fluid, either unsorted or a sorted T cell fraction (not recorded which). The CDR3 spells CASSVDRAGAYEQYF. The CDR3 coding sequence is TGTGCCAGCAGCGTGGATCGGGCAGGGGCCTACGAGCAGTACTTC.